This T cell receptor (beta chain) is from a study of beta chain features in type 1 diabetes. Study-level results: Junctions at VDJ sites from type 1 diabetes patients had fewer insertions and more deletions. Shortening that was moderate but significant affected the TCRB CDR3s of Type 1 diabetes patients in all four CD4+ subsets. Reads derived from cDNA could over-represent cells showing high TCR expression. Whether HLA type affects TCRB rearrangement stayed undetermined in the present work.

CDR1 and CDR2 (germline): LNHDA, SQIVND (reference sequence). V shed 7 bases and J shed 2 bases, with 18 bases lying between them. The CDR3 extends over 16 amino acids. Reverse transcribing all isolated RNA meant expressed TCRB transcripts were sequenced. This table comes from immunoSEQ multiplex PCR, and its TCRdb copy is limited to in-frame clones, with some not included. The table shows 600,000 or so clones, with over 10% occurring only once. This clone has more than one count but fewer than ten. Its antigen is undetermined. The sample taken for sequencing was naive CD4+ T cells from blood. This TCR derives from a young man with type 1 diabetes. This sequence joins TRBV19 and TRBJ1-5, with D tentatively TRBD1 (5 bases). CDR3 in DNA: TGTGCCAGTACCGATGGGCCAGGGACGGGCAATCAGCCCCAGCATTTT. Residues: CASTDGPGTGNQPQHF.